The entry that follows covers one T cell receptor (beta chain) sequence. The CDR3 runs to 13 residues. CDR1 is MNHEY, CDR2 SMNVEV, per germline (reference sequence). After removal of 6 bases from V and 4 bases from J, the junction contained 3 bases not matched to a gene. The data are from a study of cytomegalovirus exposure and HLA in healthy donors. Researchers ran the PCR with 60 Vbeta and 13 Jbeta primers. Profiled with immunoSEQ multiplex PCR; TCRdb holds only in-frame clones, not every one. The profile covers around 98,000 clones, with roughly 77% appearing a single time and around 1.5% taken by the ten largest.

This receptor was taken from a middle-aged man in good health and CMV-seronegative. V is TRBV27 and J is TRBJ1-2; TRBD1 matches at 9 bases. Sequencing was carried out using PBMCs. The CDR3 region is CASSQTGGYGYTF. As DNA, the CDR3 is TGTGCCAGCAGCCAGACAGGGGGCTATGGCTACACCTTC.